This record concerns one TCR beta chain sequence. This sample was taken from a study of blood T cell repertoires in COVID-19. Study at large: In each case, the material was cDNA or gDNA derived from T cells, B-cell-depleted T cells, or PBMCs.

The table came from immunoSEQ multiplex PCR; TCRdb's copy has only in-frame clones and leaves some out. The table shows 200,000 or so clones, with roughly 88% occurring only once. The CDR3 totals 13 residues. Trimming took off 9 bases at V and 4 bases at J, with 13 bases between the two ends. Germline CDR1 is MNHEY and CDR2 is SMNVEV (reference sequence). The chain has TRBV27 and TRBJ2-1; D is possibly TRBD1 (5 bases). Sequencing input: PBMCs or T cells enriched from blood (not recorded which). This TCR derives from a woman aged 40 to 50 with acute COVID-19. In nucleotides, the CDR3 is TGTGCCAGTCGTCCAGGGAATTACAATGAGCAGTTCTTC. Protein: CASRPGNYNEQFF.